The present T cell receptor beta chain was sequenced within a study of T cell repertoires in cytomegalovirus infection. The overall study: In public TCR beta signatures, there were indications of both CMV infection and matching HLA type. Regarding the study as a whole: Frequencies of public TCR beta families were cumulated, and this identified carriers of CMV plus the relevant HLA. HLA-C-restricted CMV-specific TCR beta clonotypes prevailed in the ex vivo response.

This CDR3 region has 14 residues. Germline V gene lookup returns CDR1 MNHNY and CDR2 SVGAGI (reference sequence). After removal of 8 bases from V and 5 bases from J, the junction contained 7 bases not matched to a gene. MiXCR was run by TCRdb on the reads, yielding one entry per CDR3 protein. This repertoire shows more than 150,000 distinct CDR3 sequences, 20% to 30% found once; its top ten account for 9.5% to 12%. This clonotype showed up just a few times. The antigen is undetermined. The chain couples TRBV6-6 to TRBJ1-5, with 9 bases aligning to TRBD1. The sequence derives from a human donor in good health (CMV status not recorded). Some clones in this sample may be carry-over from other donors' samples. Sequencing input: PBMCs. CDR3: CASRDRVGDQPQHF. CDR3 nucleotide sequence: TGTGCCAGCCGGGACAGGGTAGGGGATCAGCCCCAGCATTTT.